The present TCR beta chain was sequenced within a study of OX40 agonist ivuxolimab in advanced cancers. Overall study results and limits: Clonal expansion by week 6 occurred in CD4+ and CD8+ blood T cells (at 0.1 to 3.0 mg/kg).

Per the germline V gene, CDR1 is SSHAT and CDR2 is FNYEAQ (reference sequence). There are 12 residues in the CDR3. Measured with immunoSEQ multiplex PCR; TCRdb has only the in-frame clones, and not every one. The repertoire holds approximately 62,000 clones, with approximately 92% as singletons. A word on this clone: Antigen: not known. At one of its ends the junction is not consistent with the germline gene, which may arise from a read error.

Source: CD4+ or CD8+ T cells sorted from blood, taken in a trial of the OX40 agonist ivuxolimab. J is TRBJ2-7 and V is TRBV7-7; TRBD1 matches at 8 bases. The receptor comes from an adult with an advanced solid tumor such as melanoma, head and neck, liver or kidney cancer. This CDR3 reads CASSQGGQGPYF. The CDR3 coding sequence is TGCGCCAGCAGCCAAGGTGGACAGGGTCCCTACTTC. Drawing the rest from reference TRBV7-7 and TRBJ2-7, the complete variable domain is GAGVSQSPRYKVTKRGQDVTLRCDPISSHATLYWYQQALGQGPEFLTYFNYEAQPDKSGLPSDRFSAERPEGSISTLTIQRTEQRDSAMYRCASSQGGQGPYFGPGTRLTVT.